The 8 T cell receptor beta chains below all came from one sample that was sequenced in a study of cytomegalovirus exposure and HLA in healthy donors. The PCR was carried out with 60 Vbeta primers and 13 Jbeta primers. Assay used: immunoSEQ multiplex PCR; TCRdb lists only in-frame clones, some missing. This repertoire shows 90,000 to 120,000 clones, 60% to 85% found once; its top ten account for around 5%. The specimen sequenced was PBMCs. Every receptor here comes from a woman younger than 35 in good health and CMV-seropositive.

The chain employs TRBV19 and TRBJ1-5, with 7 bases fitting TRBD1. The V segment lost 10 bases and the J segment 7 bases; nucleotides outside the gene matches: 16. The CDR3 consists of 15 residues. Germline loops: CDR1 LNHDA, CDR2 SQIVND (reference sequence). The CDR3 DNA sequence: TGTGCCACCTCAAGAAGGGACAGTATTGGGCAGCCCCAGCATTTT. Its translation: CATSRRDSIGQPQHF.

This sequence joins TRBV18 and TRBJ1-1; D is ambiguous. The CDR3 has 13 residues. Germline assignment: CDR1 KGHSH and CDR2 LQKENI. V lost 3 bases and J 1 base, leaving 6 bases between the germline ends. Written as DNA, the CDR3 is TGTGCCAGCTCACCGGAGGGGAACACTGAAGCTTTCTTT. This encodes CASSPEGNTEAFF.

This rearrangement joins TRBV10-2 to TRBJ1-1; D is undetermined. The CDR3 length is 13 residues. With 3 bases removed from V and 3 bases from J, the gap between germline ends came to 8 bases. Germline V gene data show CDR1 as WSHSY and CDR2 as SAAADI. CDR3: CASSDLGDTEAFF. DNA of the CDR3: TGCGCCAGCAGTGATTTGGGCGACACTGAAGCTTTCTTT.

V gene TRBV7-2 combines with J gene TRBJ2-7; a possible D gene is TRBD1 (5 bases). Trimming removed 2 bases at V and 4 bases at J, with 15 bases between. Per germline, CDR1 SGHTA and CDR2 FQGNSA. The CDR3 has 15 amino acids. CDR3 DNA: TGTGCCAGCAGCTTATCGATAGGGGTTGGGTACGAGCAGTACTTC. It codes for CASSLSIGVGYEQYF.

This clone came up a few times. The chain is built from TRBV10-1 and TRBJ2-1, with 9 bases matching TRBD2. The J segment lost 8 bases and the V segment lost 3 bases, leaving 11 bases of the junction unmatched. Looked up from germline, CDR1 is WNHNN and CDR2 is SYGVQD (reference sequence). The CDR3 has 16 amino acids. CDR3 sequence (DNA): TGCGCCAGCAGTGATAATCCTAGCGGGATGGTGGATGAGCAGTTCTTC. Translation: CASSDNPSGMVDEQFF.

This rearrangement joins TRBV7-2 to TRBJ2-2; D might be TRBD2 (6 bases). Germline V gene lookup returns CDR1 SGHTA and CDR2 FQGNSA. The CDR3 runs to 16 residues. The germline V and J ends were trimmed by 4 bases and 7 bases, with 19 bases remaining between them. The CDR3 loop reads CASSYRLREYNGELFF. CDR3 nucleotides: TGTGCCAGCAGCTACCGACTCCGGGAGTATAACGGGGAGCTGTTTTTT.

The CDR3 sequence: CAINGGGAGAGGYTF. The CDR3 coding sequence is TGTGCCATCAATGGAGGGGGCGCAGGAGCTGGTGGCTACACCTTC. The chain combines TRBV10-3 with TRBJ1-2; 7 bases fit TRBD1. CDR1 is ENHRY, CDR2 SYGVKD, per germline. The ends lost 7 bases at V and 7 bases at J; junction bases unmatched: 15. The CDR3 runs 15 residues.

The V gene is TRBV7-9, the J gene TRBJ2-7, with D possibly being TRBD1 (6 bases). The CDR3 extends over 16 amino acids. Germline CDR1 SEHNR, CDR2 FQNEAQ (reference sequence). Trimming removed 2 bases at V and 2 bases at J, with 16 bases between. The CDR3 DNA is TGTGCCAGCAGCTTAAGAGTGACAGGAGGCCCCTACGAGCAGTACTTC. Amino acid sequence: CASSLRVTGGPYEQYF.